This passage covers 13 T cell receptor beta chains from one sample sequenced in a study of cytomegalovirus exposure and HLA in healthy donors. The primer mix had 60 Vbeta and 13 Jbeta primers. Some clones are missing from TCRdb's copy, which holds only in-frame ones; the method was immunoSEQ multiplex PCR. The sample carries 150,000 or so clones, around 77% recorded once. What was sequenced was PBMCs. These receptors all stem from a woman aged 40 to 50 in good health and CMV-seropositive.

About this clone itself: The DNA is omitted, as the CDR3 cannot be located on it reliably, and the CDR3 follows TCRdb's listing. The V and J genes are TRBV21-1 and TRBJ2-7; the table gives TRBD2 as D, unverified against the DNA. TRBV21-1 is listed as a pseudogene. The CDR3 is made up of 16 amino acids, end residues included. This chain's CDR3 is CASSNVASGASYEQYF.

The chain links TRBV27 to TRBJ1-6; 7 bases are shared with TRBD1. Germline lookup yields CDR1 MNHEY and CDR2 SMNVEV (reference sequence). The CDR3 loop spans 19 amino acids. V was clipped by 0 bases and J by 8 bases; unmatched bases: 16. CDR3 residues: CASSLSLGTALGTYSPLHF. The CDR3 DNA is TGTGCCAGCAGTTTATCCCTAGGGACAGCCTTGGGCACTTATTCACCCCTCCACTTT.

This chain links TRBV18 with TRBJ2-5; 7 bases are shared with TRBD1. This CDR3 has 15 amino acids. Germline V gene data show CDR1 as KGHSH and CDR2 as LQKENI. After removal of 4 bases from V and 2 bases from J, the junction contained 7 bases not matched to a gene. The CDR3 bases are TGTGCCAGCTCACAGGGGGCGTTGGGTCAAGAGACCCAGTACTTC. This sequence encodes CASSQGALGQETQYF.

The CDR3, as DNA: TGTGCCAGCAGCCCGAGGGACAGGGGCCCCTCGAACACCGGGGAGCTGTTTTTT. As protein: CASSPRDRGPSNTGELFF. The chain carries TRBV7-9 and TRBJ2-2; 10 nucleotides agree with TRBD1. The germline gives CDR1 SEHNR, CDR2 FQNEAQ (reference sequence). The CDR3 spans 18 residues. V lost 5 bases, J lost 0 bases, and 9 bases stayed unmatched.

The chain links TRBV29-1 to TRBJ1-1; the D gene is possibly TRBD1 (5 bases). The CDR3 spans 11 residues. Germline V CDR1 and CDR2: SQVTM, ANQGSEA. Trimming took off 5 bases at V and 4 bases at J, with 8 bases between the two ends. CDR3 in DNA: TGCAGCGTTCGTAGGGGCACTGAAGCTTTCTTT. It yields the protein CSVRRGTEAFF.

On this clone itself: Other DNA sequences in the same sample also yield this CDR3. The gene calls are TRBV5-1 and TRBJ1-2; 8 nucleotides match TRBD1. CDR3 length: 15 amino acids. The germline gives CDR1 SGHRS, CDR2 YFSETQ. V gave up 3 bases and J gave up 4 bases; unmatched junction bases: 8. The CDR3 DNA sequence: TGCGCCAGCAGCTACGCCGGGACAGGAGGCTATGGCTACACCTTC. It translates to CASSYAGTGGYGYTF. Combining the CDR3 with reference TRBV5-1 and TRBJ1-2 gives the whole variable domain KAGVTQTPRYLIKTRGQQVTLSCSPISGHRSVSWYQQTPGQGLQFLFEYFSETQRNKGNFPGRFSGRQFSNSRSEMNVSTLELGDSALYLCASSYAGTGGYGYTFGSGTRLTVV.

The chain has TRBV11-3 and TRBJ2-7; 9 bases match TRBD1. The CDR3 covers 14 residues. V lost 4 bases to trimming and J lost 5 bases; unmatched junction nucleotides: 6. Germline V gene lookup returns CDR1 SGHNT and CDR2 YENEEA. The DNA of the CDR3 is TGTGCCAGCAGCTCGGGACAGGGTTTCGACGAGCAGTACTTC. Amino acid sequence: CASSSGQGFDEQYF.

The rearrangement uses TRBV28 and TRBJ2-3; tentatively, D is TRBD1 (5 bases). The CDR3 totals 16 residues. V was clipped by 6 bases and J by 0 bases, with 16 bases between them. The germline V gene has CDR1 MDHEN and CDR2 SYDVKM. The CDR3 nucleotides read TGTGCCAGCAGCCAGCCCGGCAGGGCTAGCACAGATACGCAGTATTTT. Its protein is CASSQPGRASTDTQYF.

The chain couples TRBV2 to TRBJ2-2; D ambiguous. CDR3 size: 13 residues. CDR1 and CDR2 (germline): SNHLY, FYNNEI. V lost 6 bases and J lost 2, with 7 bases in between. The DNA of the CDR3 is TGTGCCAGCAGACGGTTCAACACCGGGGAGCTGTTTTTT. Residues: CASRRFNTGELFF. The variable domain in full, with the rest retrieved from reference TRBV2 and TRBJ2-2, is EPEVTQTPSHQVTQMGQEVILRCVPISNHLYFYWYRQILGQKVEFLVSFYNNEISEKSEIFDDQFSVERPDGSNFTLKIRSTKLEDSAMYFCASRRFNTGELFFGEGSRLTVL.

This rearrangement joins TRBV19 to TRBJ1-2; D may be TRBD1 (5 bases). From germline, CDR1 is LNHDA and CDR2 SQIVND (reference sequence). The V end lost 5 bases, the J end lost 4 bases, and 11 bases lay between the germline ends. The CDR3 sequence is 13 residues long. In nucleotides, the CDR3 is TGTGCCAGTAGTTCCGGAGGGGCCTATGGCTACACCTTC. Its protein product is CASSSGGAYGYTF. The full variable domain, rest sourced from reference TRBV19 and TRBJ1-2, is DGGITQSPKYLFRKEGQNVTLSCEQNLNHDAMYWYRQDPGQGLRLIYYSQIVNDFQKGDIAEGYSVSREKKESFPLTVTSAQKNPTAFYLCASSSGGAYGYTFGSGTRLTVV.

This clone was counted between two and nine times. The chain links TRBV5-4 to TRBJ1-1; TRBD1 aligns across 9 bases. V lost 4 bases to trimming and J lost 4 bases; unmatched junction nucleotides: 2. This CDR3 has 13 amino acids. The germline V gene encodes CDR1 SGHNT and CDR2 YYREEE (reference sequence). The CDR3 loop is CASSTTGGTEAFF. CDR3 in DNA: TGTGCCAGCAGCACGACAGGGGGCACTGAAGCTTTCTTT.

V is TRBV6-1 and J is TRBJ1-1, with 7 bases identical to TRBD1. V lost 0 bases to trimming and J lost 6 bases; unmatched junction nucleotides: 7. The CDR3 is made up of 15 amino acids. Germline loops: CDR1 MNHNS, CDR2 SASEGT. Here the CDR3 reads CASSEAMGQGAEAFF. Here the CDR3 DNA reads TGTGCCAGCAGTGAAGCGATGGGGCAGGGGGCTGAAGCTTTCTTT.

The CDR3: CASSYGSGVREKLFF. The CDR3 DNA reads TGTGCCAGCAGTTACGGGTCAGGGGTACGAGAAAAACTGTTTTTT. This chain uses TRBV6-5 with TRBJ1-4, with D maybe TRBD1 (6 bases). The germline gives CDR1 MNHEY, CDR2 SVGAGI. The V end was cut by 2 bases, the J end by 8 bases, with 15 bases between. This CDR3 contains 15 residues.